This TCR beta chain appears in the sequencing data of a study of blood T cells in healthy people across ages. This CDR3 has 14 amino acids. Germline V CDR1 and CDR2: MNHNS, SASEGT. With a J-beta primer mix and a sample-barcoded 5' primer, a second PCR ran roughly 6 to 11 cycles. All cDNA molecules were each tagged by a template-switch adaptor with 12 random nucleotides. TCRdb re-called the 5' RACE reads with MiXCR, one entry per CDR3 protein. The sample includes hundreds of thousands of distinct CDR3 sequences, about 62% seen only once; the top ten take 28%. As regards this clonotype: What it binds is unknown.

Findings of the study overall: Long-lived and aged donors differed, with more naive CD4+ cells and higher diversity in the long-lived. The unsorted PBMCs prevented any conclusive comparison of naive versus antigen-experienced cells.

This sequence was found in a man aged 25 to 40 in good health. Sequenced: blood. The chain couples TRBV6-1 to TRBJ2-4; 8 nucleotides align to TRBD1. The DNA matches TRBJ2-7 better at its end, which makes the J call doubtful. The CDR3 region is CASINPGQGYEQYF. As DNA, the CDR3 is TGTGCCAGTATTAACCCCGGACAGGGCTACGAGCAGTACTTC.